This T cell receptor beta chain derives from a study of shared clonotypes between healthy human individuals. Overall study: In total, the donors were two women and three men aged 18 to 49.

Clones were read by immunoSEQ multiplex PCR, and TCRdb kept only the in-frame ones, dropping some. The sample records some 2,000,000 clones, roughly 95% being singletons. Sequencing used naive CD4+ T cells sorted from blood. The subset: CD45RA+ positively selected. The receptor was isolated from a man between 18 and 29 years old in good health.

Here the CDR3 reads CASSLSSGPYEQYF. The CDR3 nucleotides are TGTGCCAGCAGCTTGTCGAGCGGACCCTACGAGCAGTACTTC. V gene TRBV5-4 combines with J gene TRBJ2-7, with D tentatively TRBD2 (5 bases). Germline V gene lookup returns CDR1 SGHNT and CDR2 YYREEE (reference sequence). V was cut by 1 base and J by 2 bases, with 10 bases left in between. The CDR3 length is 14 residues.